The present TCR beta chain was sequenced within a study of T cell changes during pregnancy in multiple sclerosis. The CDR3 contains 15 residues. V lost 7 bases, J lost 5 bases, and 9 bases stayed unmatched. The V gene's germline CDR1 is LNHDA and CDR2 SQIVND (reference sequence). Assay: immunoSEQ multiplex PCR; the TCRdb copy retains only in-frame clones and omits some. The table lists tens of thousands of clones, more than 90% of them singletons. The V call is TRBV19, the J call TRBJ2-2; 8 positions match TRBD1. This TCR came from a female donor in good health, enrolled as a control in a pregnancy study. Sequences were derived from peripheral blood, sampled after pregnancy. CDR3 nucleotide sequence: TGTGCCAGTACCACCACAGGGGGTGGAACCGGGGAGCTGTTTTTT. Residues: CASTTTGGGTGELFF.